This T cell receptor beta chain was sequenced for a study of blood T cell repertoires in COVID-19. Across the whole study: The cDNA or gDNA used as material had been derived from T cells, B-cell-depleted T cells, or PBMCs.

CDR1 is MNHEY, CDR2 SMNVEV, per germline (reference sequence). The CDR3 consists of 15 residues. J was trimmed by 7 bases and V by 7 bases; bases with no gene match: 10. This clone has ten or more counts. Per the original data handling: From reference gene primer amplification, estimates of nucleated cell counts were derived. Some clones are missing from TCRdb's copy, which holds only in-frame ones; the method was immunoSEQ multiplex PCR. V and J calls and clone size are copied from that table; D and trimming were computed from the DNA. The table has fewer than 120,000 clones, approximately 70% seen once.

The sequence was collected from a woman aged 55-70 years with acute or convalescent COVID-19. Sequences were obtained from peripheral blood. This chain uses TRBV27 with TRBJ1-6; 7 bases align to TRBD1. Here the CDR3 reads CASTLGTERNSPLHF. The CDR3 bases are TGTGCCAGCACCCTGGGGACAGAACGAAATTCACCCCTCCACTTT.